In its sample, the clone carrying this T cell receptor (beta chain) was seen a few times. TCRdb reprocessed the RT-PCR reads via MiXCR and lists one record per CDR3 protein. The table records around 580,000 distinct CDR3 sequences, about 10% of them present only once. The sample is drawn from a study of response to subunit inactivated influenza vaccine. The V and J ends lost 6 bases and 7 bases, in that order; junction bases with no gene match: 9. Germline loops: CDR1 DFQATT, CDR2 SNEGSKA (reference sequence). This CDR3 is built from 12 residues. The sequencing used PBMCs from blood, collected on the day of vaccination. The rearrangement joins TRBV20-1 to TRBJ2-7; TRBD1 matches 7 bases. The TCR was taken from a man aged 50-59 years who received an inactivated influenza vaccine. The CDR3 loop reads CSAQDTGVEQYF. As DNA, the CDR3 is TGCAGTGCGCAAGATACAGGGGTGGAGCAGTACTTC.